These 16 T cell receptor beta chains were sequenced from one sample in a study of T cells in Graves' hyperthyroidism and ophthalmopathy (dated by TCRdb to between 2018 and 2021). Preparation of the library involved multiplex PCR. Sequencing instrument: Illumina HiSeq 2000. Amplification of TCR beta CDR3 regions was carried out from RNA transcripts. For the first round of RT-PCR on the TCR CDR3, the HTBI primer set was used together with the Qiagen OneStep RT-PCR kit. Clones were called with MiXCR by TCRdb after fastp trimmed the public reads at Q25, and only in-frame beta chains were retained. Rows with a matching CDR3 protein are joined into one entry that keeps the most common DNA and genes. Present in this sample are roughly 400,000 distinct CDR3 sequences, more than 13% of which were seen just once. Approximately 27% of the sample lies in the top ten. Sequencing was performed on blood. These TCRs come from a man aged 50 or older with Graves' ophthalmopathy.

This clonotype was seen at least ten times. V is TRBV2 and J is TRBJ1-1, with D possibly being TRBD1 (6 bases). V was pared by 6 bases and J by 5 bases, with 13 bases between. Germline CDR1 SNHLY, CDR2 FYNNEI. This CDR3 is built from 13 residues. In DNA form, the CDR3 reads TGTGCCAGCAGGCGCAGGGGTGAAACTGAAGCTTTCTTT. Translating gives CASRRRGETEAFF.

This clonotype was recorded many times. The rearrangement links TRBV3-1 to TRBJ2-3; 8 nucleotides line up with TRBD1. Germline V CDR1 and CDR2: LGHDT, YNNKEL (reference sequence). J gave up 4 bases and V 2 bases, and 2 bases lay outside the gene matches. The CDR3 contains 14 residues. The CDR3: CASSQRQGSDTQYF. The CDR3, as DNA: TGTGCCAGCAGCCAAAGACAGGGGTCAGATACGCAGTATTTT.

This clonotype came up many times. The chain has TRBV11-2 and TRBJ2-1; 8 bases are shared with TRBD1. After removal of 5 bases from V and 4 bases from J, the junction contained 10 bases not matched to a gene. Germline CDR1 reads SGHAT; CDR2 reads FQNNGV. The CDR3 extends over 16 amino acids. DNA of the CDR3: TGTGCCAGCAGCCCACGGGGACAGGAGATTTACAATGAGCAGTTCTTC. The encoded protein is CASSPRGQEIYNEQFF.

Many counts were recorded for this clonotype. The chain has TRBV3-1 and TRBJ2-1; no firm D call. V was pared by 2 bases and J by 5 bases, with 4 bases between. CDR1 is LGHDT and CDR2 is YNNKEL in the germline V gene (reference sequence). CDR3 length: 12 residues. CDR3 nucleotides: TGTGCCAGCAGCCAAAGTAACAATGAGCAGTTCTTC. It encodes CASSQSNNEQFF.

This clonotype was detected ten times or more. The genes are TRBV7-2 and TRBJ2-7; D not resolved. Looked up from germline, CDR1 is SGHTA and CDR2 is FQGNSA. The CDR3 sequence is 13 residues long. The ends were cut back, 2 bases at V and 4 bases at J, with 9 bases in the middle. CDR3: CASSLPGPYEQYF. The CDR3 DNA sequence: TGTGCCAGCAGCTTACCGGGCCCATACGAGCAGTACTTC. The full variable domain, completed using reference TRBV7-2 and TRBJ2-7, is GAGVSQSPSNKVTEKGKDVELRCDPISGHTALYWYRQSLGQGLEFLIYFQGNSAPDKSGLPSDRFSAERTGGSVSTLTIQRTQQEDSAVYLCASSLPGPYEQYFGPGTRLTVT.

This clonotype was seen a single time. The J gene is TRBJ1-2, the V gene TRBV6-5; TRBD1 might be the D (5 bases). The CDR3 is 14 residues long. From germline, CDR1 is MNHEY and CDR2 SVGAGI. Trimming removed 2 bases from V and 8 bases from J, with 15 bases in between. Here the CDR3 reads CASSYAGPRGGYTF. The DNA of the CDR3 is TGTGCCAGCAGTTACGCAGGGCCGCGGGGGGGCTACACCTTC.

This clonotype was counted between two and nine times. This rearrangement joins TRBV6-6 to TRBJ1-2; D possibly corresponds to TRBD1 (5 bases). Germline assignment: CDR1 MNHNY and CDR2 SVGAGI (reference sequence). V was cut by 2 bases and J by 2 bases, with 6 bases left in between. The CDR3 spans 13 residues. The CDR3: CASSYRTNYGYTF. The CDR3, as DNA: TGTGCCAGCAGTTACAGGACAAACTATGGCTACACCTTC.

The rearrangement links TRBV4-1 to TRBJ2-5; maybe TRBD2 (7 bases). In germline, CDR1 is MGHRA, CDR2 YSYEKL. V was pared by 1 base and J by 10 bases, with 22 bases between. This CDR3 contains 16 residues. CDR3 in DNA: TGCGCCAGCAGCCAAGGAGTGGGAGGGCCCCAGGGGTTCCAGTACTTC. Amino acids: CASSQGVGGPQGFQYF.

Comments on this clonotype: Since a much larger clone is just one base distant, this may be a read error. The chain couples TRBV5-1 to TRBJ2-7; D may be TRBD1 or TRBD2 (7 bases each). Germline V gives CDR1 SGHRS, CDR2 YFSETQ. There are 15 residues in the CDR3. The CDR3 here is CASRVGGGQKYEQNF. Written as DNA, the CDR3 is TGCGCCAGCAGAGTGGGGGGGGGACAGAAATACGAGCAGAACTTC. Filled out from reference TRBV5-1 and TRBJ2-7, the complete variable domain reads KAGVTQTPRYLIKTRGQQVTLSCSPISGHRSVSWYQQTPGQGLQFLFEYFSETQRNKGNFPGRFSGRQFSNSRSEMNVSTLELGDSALYLCASRVGGGQKYEQNFGPGTRLTVT.

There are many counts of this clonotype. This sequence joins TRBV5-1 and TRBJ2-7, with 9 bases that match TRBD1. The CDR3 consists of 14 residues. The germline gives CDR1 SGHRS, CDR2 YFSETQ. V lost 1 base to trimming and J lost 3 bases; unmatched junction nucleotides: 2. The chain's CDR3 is CASSLTTGGYEQYF. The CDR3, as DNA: TGCGCCAGCAGCTTGACGACAGGGGGCTACGAGCAGTACTTC.

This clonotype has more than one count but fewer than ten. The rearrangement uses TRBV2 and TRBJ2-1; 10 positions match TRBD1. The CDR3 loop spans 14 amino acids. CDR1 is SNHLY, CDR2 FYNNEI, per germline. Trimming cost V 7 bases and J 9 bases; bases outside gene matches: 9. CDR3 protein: CASTTGTGVSEQFF. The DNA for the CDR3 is TGTGCCAGCACCACCGGGACAGGGGTGAGTGAGCAGTTCTTC.

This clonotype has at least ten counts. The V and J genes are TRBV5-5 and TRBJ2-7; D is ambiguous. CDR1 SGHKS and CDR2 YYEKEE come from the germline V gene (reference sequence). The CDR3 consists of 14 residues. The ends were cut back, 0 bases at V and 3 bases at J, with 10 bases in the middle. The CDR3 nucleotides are TGTGCCAGCAGCTTGGTTCCGGGCAGCTACGAGCAGTACTTC. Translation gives CASSLVPGSYEQYF.

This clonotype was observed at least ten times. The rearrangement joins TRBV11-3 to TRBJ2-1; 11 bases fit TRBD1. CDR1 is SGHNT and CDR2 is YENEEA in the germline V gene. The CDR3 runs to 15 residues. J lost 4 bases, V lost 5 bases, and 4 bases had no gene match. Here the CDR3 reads CASSLGQGEYNEQFF. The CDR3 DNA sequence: TGTGCCAGCAGCCTGGGACAGGGGGAATACAATGAGCAGTTCTTC. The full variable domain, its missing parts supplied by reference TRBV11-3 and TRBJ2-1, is EAGVVQSPRYKIIEKKQPVAFWCNPISGHNTLYWYLQNLGQGPELLIRYENEEAVDDSQLPKDRFSAERLKGVDSTLKIQPAELGDSAVYLCASSLGQGEYNEQFFGPGTRLTVL.

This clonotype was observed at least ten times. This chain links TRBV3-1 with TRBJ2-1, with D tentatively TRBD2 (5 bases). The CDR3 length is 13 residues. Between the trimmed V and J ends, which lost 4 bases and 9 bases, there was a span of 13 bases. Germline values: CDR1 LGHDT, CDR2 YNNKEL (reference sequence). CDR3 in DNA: TGTGCCAGCAGCCGACTACCTCGGGGTGAGCAGTTCTTC. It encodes CASSRLPRGEQFF.

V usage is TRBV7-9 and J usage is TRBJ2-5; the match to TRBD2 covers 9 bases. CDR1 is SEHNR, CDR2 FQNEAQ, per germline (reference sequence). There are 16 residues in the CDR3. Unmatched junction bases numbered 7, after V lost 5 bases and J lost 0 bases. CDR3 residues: CASSPPSGEYQETQYF. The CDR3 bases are TGTGCCAGCAGCCCCCCTAGCGGGGAGTACCAAGAGACCCAGTACTTC.

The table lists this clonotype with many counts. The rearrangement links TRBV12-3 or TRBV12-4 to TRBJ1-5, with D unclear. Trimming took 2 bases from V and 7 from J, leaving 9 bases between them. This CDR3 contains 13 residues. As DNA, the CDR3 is TGTGCCAGCAGTTTAAGTGTCGGCCAGCCCCAGCATTTT. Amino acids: CASSLSVGQPQHF.